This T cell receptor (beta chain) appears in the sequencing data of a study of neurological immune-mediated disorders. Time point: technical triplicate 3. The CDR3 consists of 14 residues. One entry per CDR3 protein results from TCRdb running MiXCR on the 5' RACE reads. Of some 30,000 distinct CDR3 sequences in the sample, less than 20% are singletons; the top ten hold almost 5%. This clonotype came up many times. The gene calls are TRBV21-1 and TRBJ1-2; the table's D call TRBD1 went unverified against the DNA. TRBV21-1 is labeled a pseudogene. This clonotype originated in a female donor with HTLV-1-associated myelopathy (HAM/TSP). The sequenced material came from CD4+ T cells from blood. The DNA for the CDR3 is TGTGCCAGCAGCAACGGGACAGGGATGGGCGGCTACACCTTC. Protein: CASSNGTGMGGYTF.